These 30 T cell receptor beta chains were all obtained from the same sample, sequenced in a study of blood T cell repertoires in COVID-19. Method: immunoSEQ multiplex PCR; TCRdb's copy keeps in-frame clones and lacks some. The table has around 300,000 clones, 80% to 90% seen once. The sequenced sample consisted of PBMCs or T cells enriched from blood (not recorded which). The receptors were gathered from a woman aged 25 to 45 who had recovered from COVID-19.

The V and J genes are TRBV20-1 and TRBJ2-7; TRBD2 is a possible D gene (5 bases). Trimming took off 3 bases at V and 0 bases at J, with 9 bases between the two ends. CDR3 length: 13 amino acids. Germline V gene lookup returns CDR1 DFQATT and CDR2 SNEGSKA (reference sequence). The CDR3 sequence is CSASTADSYEQYF. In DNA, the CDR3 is TGCAGTGCTAGTACAGCGGACTCCTACGAGCAGTACTTC.

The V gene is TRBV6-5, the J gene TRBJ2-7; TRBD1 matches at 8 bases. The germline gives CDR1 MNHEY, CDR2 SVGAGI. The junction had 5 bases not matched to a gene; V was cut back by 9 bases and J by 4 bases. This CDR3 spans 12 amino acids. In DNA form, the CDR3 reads TGTGCCAGTGATGACAGGGGATACGAGCAGTACTTC. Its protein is CASDDRGYEQYF.

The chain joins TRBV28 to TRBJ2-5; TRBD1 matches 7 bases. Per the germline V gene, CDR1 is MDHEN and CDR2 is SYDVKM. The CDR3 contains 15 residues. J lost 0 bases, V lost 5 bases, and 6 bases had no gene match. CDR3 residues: CASSRRTGNQETQYF. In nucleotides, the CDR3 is TGTGCCAGCAGTCGAAGGACAGGTAACCAAGAGACCCAGTACTTC. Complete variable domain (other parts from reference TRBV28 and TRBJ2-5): DVKVTQSSRYLVKRTGEKVFLECVQDMDHENMFWYRQDPGLGLRLIYFSYDVKMKEKGDIPEGYSVSREKKERFSLILESASTNQTSMYLCASSRRTGNQETQYFGPGTRLLVL.

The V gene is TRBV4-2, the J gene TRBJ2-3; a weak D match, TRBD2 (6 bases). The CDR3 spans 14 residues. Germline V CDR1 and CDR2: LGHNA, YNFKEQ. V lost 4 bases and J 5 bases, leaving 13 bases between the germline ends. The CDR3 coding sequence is TGTGCCAGCAGCCCGGGCGGGGTCGAAGATACGCAGTATTTT. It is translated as CASSPGGVEDTQYF.

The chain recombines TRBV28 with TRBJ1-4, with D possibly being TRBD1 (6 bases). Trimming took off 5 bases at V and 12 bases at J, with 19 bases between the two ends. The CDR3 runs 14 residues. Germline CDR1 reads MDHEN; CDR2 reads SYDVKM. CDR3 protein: CASSPRRGGGELFF. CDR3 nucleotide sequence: TGTGCCAGCAGTCCCCGGAGAGGGGGTGGGGAACTGTTTTTT. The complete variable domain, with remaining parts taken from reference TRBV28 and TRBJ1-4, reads DVKVTQSSRYLVKRTGEKVFLECVQDMDHENMFWYRQDPGLGLRLIYFSYDVKMKEKGDIPEGYSVSREKKERFSLILESASTNQTSMYLCASSPRRGGGELFFGSGTQLSVL.

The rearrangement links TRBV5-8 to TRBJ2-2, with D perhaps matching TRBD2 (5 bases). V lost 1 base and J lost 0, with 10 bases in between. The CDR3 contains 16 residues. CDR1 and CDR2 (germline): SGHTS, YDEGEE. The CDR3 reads CASSLRGAANTGELFF. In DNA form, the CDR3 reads TGTGCCAGCAGCTTGCGGGGAGCCGCGAACACCGGGGAGCTGTTTTTT. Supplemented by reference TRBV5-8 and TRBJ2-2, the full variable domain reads EAGVTQSPTHLIKTRGQQATLRCSPISGHTSVYWYQQALGLGLQFLLWYDEGEERNRGNFPPRFSGRQFPNYSSELNVNALELEDSALYLCASSLRGAANTGELFFGEGSRLTVL.

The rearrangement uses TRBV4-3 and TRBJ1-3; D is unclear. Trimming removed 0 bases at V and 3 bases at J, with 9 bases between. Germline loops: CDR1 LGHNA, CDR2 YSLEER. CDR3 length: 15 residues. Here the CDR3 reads CASSQDPRVGNTIYF. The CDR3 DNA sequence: TGCGCCAGCAGCCAAGATCCGCGGGTTGGAAACACCATATATTTT.

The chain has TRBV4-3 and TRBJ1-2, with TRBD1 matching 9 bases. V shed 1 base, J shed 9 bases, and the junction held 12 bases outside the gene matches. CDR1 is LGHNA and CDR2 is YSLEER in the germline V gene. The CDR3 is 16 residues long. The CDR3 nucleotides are TGCGCCAGCAGCCAAGTTTCGGGACAGGGTGCGGTAAGCTACACCTTC. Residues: CASSQVSGQGAVSYTF.

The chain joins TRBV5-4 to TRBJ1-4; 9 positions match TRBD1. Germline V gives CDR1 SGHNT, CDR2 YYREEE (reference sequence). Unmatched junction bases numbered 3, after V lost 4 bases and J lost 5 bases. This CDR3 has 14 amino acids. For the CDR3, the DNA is TGTGCCAGCAGCCAGGACAGGGGCAATGAAAAACTGTTTTTT. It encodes CASSQDRGNEKLFF. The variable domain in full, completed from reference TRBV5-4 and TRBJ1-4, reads ETGVTQSPTHLIKTRGQQVTLRCSSQSGHNTVSWYQQALGQGPQFIFQYYREEENGRGNFPPRFSGLQFPNYSSELNVNALELDDSALYLCASSQDRGNEKLFFGSGTQLSVL.

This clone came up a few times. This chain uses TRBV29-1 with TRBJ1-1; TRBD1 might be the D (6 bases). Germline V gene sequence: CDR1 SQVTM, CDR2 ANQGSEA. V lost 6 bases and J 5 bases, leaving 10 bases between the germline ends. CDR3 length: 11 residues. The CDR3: CSVDQGTEAFF. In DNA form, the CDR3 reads TGCAGCGTCGACCAGGGGACTGAAGCTTTCTTT. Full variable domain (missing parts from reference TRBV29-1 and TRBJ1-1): SAVISQKPSRDICQRGTSLTIQCQVDSQVTMMFWYRQQPGQSLTLIATANQGSEATYESGFVIDKFPISRPNLTFSTLTVSNMSPEDSSIYLCSVDQGTEAFFGQGTRLTVV.

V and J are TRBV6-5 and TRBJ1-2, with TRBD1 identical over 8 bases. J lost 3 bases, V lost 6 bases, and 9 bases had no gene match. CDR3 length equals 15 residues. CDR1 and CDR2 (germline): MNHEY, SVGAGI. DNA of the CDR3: TGTGCCAGCAGCCCGGGACAGGCGTCTTACTATGGCTACACCTTC. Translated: CASSPGQASYYGYTF.

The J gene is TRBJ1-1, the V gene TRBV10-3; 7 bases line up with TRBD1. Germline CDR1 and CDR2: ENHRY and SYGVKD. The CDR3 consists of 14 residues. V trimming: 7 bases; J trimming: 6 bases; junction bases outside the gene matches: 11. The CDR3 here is CAITLTGTRSEAFF. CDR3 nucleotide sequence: TGTGCCATCACCTTGACAGGGACGAGGTCTGAAGCTTTCTTT.

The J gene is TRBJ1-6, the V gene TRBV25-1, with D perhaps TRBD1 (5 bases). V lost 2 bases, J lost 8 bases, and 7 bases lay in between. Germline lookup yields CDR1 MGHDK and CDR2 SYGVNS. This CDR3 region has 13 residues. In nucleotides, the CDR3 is TGTGCCAGCAGTGAACAGGGCGATTCACCCCTCCACTTT. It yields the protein CASSEQGDSPLHF.

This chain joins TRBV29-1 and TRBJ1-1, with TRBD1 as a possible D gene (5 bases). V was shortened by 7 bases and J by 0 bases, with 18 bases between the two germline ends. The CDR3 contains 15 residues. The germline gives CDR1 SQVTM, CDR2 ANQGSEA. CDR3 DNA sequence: TGCAGCGGTGCGGGGGGTTGGGGCATGAACACTGAAGCTTTCTTT. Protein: CSGAGGWGMNTEAFF. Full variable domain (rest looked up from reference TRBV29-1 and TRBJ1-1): SAVISQKPSRDICQRGTSLTIQCQVDSQVTMMFWYRQQPGQSLTLIATANQGSEATYESGFVIDKFPISRPNLTFSTLTVSNMSPEDSSIYLCSGAGGWGMNTEAFFGQGTRLTVV.

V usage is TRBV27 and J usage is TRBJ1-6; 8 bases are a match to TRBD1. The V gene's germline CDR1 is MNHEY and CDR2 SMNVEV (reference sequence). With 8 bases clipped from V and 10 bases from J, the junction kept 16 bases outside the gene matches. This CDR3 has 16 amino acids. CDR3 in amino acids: CASASSPTGDPSPLHF. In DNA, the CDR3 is TGTGCCAGCGCCTCTTCCCCGACAGGGGACCCCTCACCCCTCCACTTT.

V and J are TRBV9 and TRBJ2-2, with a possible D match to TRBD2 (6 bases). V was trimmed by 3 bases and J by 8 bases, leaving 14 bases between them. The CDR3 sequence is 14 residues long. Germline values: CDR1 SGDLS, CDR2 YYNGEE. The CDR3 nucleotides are TGTGCCAGCAGCGCGGGACTGCGGACGGGGGAGCTGTTTTTT. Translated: CASSAGLRTGELFF. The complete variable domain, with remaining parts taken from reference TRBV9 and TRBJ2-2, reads DSGVTQTPKHLITATGQRVTLRCSPRSGDLSVYWYQQSLDQGLQFLIQYYNGEERAKGNILERFSAQQFPDLHSELNLSSLELGDSALYFCASSAGLRTGELFFGEGSRLTVL.

The CDR3 region is CASSPRGAGGRGSYNEQFF. CDR3 in DNA: TGTGCCAGCAGCCCCCGTGGGGCGGGGGGAAGAGGGTCCTACAATGAGCAGTTCTTC. The J gene is TRBJ2-1, the V gene TRBV11-3, with 8 bases aligning to TRBD2. The CDR3 runs to 19 residues. Unmatched junction bases numbered 16, after V lost 5 bases and J lost 1 base. Germline CDR1 and CDR2: SGHNT and YENEEA.

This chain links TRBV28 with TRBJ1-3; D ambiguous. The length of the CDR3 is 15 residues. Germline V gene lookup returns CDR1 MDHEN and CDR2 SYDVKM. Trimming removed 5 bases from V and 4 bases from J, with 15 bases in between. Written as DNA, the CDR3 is TGTGCCAGCAGTCTCGTAGAGGTCTCAGGAAACACCATATATTTT. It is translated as CASSLVEVSGNTIYF.

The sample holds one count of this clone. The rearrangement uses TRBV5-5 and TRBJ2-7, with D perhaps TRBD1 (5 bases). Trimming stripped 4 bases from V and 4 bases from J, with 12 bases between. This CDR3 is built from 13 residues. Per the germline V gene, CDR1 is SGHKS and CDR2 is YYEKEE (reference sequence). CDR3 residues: CASSPGHPYEQYF. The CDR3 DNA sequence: TGTGCCAGCAGCCCCGGACACCCGTACGAGCAGTACTTC.

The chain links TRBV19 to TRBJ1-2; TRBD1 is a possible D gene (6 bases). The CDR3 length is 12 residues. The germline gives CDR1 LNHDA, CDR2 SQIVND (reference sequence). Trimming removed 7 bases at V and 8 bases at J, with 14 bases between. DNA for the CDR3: TGTGCCAGTAACTTGGGGGGGCAAGGCTACACCTTC. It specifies CASNLGGQGYTF.

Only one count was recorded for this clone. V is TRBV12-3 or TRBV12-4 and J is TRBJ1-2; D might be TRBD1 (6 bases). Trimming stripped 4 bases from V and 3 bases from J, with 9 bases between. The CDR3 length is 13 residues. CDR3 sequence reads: CASSSQGHYGYTF. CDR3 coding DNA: TGTGCCAGCAGTTCACAGGGACACTATGGCTACACCTTC.

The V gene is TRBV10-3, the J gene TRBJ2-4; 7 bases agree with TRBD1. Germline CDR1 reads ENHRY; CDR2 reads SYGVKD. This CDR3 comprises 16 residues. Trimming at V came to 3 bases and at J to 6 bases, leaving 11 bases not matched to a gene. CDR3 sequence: CAISEFTGAAGNIQYF. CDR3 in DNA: TGTGCCATCAGTGAATTTACAGGGGCGGCGGGAAACATTCAGTACTTC.

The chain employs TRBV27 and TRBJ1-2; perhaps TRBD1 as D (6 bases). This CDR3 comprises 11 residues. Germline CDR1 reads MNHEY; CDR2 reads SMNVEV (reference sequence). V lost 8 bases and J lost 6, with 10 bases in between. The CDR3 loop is CASSTGDGYTF. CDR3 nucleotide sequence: TGTGCCAGCTCGACAGGAGATGGCTACACCTTC.

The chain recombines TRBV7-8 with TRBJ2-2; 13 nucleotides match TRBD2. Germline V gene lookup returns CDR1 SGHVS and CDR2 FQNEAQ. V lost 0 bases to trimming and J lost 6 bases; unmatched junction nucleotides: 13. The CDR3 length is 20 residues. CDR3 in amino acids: CASSLARGLAGAWFPGELFF. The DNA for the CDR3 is TGTGCCAGCAGCTTAGCCCGTGGACTAGCGGGGGCCTGGTTCCCCGGGGAGCTGTTTTTT.

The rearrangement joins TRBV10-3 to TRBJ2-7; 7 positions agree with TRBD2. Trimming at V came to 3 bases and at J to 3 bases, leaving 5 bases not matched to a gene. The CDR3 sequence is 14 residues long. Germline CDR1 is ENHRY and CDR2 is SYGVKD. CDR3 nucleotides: TGTGCCATCAGTGAAATAACGGGGGGCTACGAGCAGTACTTC. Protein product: CAISEITGGYEQYF.

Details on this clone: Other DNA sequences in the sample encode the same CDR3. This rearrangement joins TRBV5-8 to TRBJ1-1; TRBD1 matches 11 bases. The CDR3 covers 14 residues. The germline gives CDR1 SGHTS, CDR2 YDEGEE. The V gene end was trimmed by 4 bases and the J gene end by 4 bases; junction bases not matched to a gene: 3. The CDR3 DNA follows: TGTGCCAGCAGCCTAGGGACAGGGGGCACTGAAGCTTTCTTT. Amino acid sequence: CASSLGTGGTEAFF. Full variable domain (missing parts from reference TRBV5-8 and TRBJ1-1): EAGVTQSPTHLIKTRGQQATLRCSPISGHTSVYWYQQALGLGLQFLLWYDEGEERNRGNFPPRFSGRQFPNYSSELNVNALELEDSALYLCASSLGTGGTEAFFGQGTRLTVV.

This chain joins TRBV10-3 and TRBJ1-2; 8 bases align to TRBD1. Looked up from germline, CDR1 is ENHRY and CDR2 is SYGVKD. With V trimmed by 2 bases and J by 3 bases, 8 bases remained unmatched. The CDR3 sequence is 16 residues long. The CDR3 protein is CAISETSQGGYYGYTF. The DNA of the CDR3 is TGTGCCATCAGTGAGACATCACAGGGGGGGTACTATGGCTACACCTTC.

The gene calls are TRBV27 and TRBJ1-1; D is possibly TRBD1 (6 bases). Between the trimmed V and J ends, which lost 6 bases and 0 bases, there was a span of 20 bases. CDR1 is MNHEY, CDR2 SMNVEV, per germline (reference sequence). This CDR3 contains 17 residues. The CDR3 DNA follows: TGTGCCAGCAGCTACGCAGGGGTCCTGGCTATGAACACTGAAGCTTTCTTT. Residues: CASSYAGVLAMNTEAFF.

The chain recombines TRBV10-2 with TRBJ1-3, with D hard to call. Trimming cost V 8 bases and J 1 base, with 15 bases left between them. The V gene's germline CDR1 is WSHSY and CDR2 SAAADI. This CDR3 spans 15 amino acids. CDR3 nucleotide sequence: TGCGCCAGCCATGACGGGGAGGATTCTGGAAACACCATATATTTT. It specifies CASHDGEDSGNTIYF.

CDR3 amino acids: CASRLGGANTGELFF. DNA of the CDR3: TGCGCCAGCAGGTTGGGGGGGGCCAACACCGGGGAGCTGTTTTTT. This chain uses TRBV4-1 with TRBJ2-2; tentative D call: TRBD2 (7 bases). This CDR3 has 15 amino acids. Trimming cost V 6 bases and J 2 bases, with 13 bases left between them. The V gene's germline CDR1 is MGHRA and CDR2 YSYEKL.